This T cell receptor beta chain was sequenced in a study of T cell responses to AZD1222 COVID-19 vaccine. Measured with immunoSEQ multiplex PCR; TCRdb has only the in-frame clones, and not every one. The table includes approximately 130,000 clones, roughly 85% detected once. For this clone: Its antigen is not identified.

Germline assignment: CDR1 SGHDN and CDR2 FVKESK. There are 15 residues in the CDR3. Deletions cut 0 bases from V and 1 base from J, with 9 bases between. General study points: A mostly white British donor set with more females was recruited, and clonal diversity was possibly underestimated. None of the repertoires were sampled until the peak T cell response had passed.

The chain joins TRBV14 to TRBJ1-1; D is ambiguous. The receptor was isolated from an adult who received the MenACWY meningococcal vaccine as a control. The material sequenced was peripheral blood, taken 28 days after the second dose of the MenACWY control vaccine. DNA for the CDR3: TGTGCCAGCAGCCAAGAGGTACTCCCGAACACTGAAGCTTTCTTT. Translated: CASSQEVLPNTEAFF.